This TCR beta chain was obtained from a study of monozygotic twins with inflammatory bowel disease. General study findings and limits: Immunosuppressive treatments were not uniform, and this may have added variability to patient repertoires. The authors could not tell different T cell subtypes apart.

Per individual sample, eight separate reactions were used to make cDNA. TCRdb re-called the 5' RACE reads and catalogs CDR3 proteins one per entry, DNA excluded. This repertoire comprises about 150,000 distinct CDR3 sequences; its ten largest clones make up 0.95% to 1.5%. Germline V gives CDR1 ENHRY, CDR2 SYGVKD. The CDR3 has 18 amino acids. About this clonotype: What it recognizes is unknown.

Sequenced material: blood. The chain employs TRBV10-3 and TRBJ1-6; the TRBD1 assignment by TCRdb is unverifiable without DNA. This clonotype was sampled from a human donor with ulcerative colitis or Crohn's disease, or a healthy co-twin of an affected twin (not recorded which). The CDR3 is CAISDPMLGQGGNSPLHF.